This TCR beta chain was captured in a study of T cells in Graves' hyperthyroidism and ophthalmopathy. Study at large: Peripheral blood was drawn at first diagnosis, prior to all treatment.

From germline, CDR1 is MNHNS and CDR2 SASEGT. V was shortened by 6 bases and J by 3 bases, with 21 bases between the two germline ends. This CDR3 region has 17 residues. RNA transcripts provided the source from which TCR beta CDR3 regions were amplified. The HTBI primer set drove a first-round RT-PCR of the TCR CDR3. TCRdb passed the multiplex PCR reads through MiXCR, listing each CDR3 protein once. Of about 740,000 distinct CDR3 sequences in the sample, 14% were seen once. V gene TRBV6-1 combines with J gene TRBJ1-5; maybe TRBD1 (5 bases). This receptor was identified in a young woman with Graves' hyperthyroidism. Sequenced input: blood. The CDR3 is CASSKGSLRQLNQPQHF. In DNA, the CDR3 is TGTGCCAGCAGCAAAGGGAGCCTTCGACAGCTCAATCAGCCCCAGCATTTT.